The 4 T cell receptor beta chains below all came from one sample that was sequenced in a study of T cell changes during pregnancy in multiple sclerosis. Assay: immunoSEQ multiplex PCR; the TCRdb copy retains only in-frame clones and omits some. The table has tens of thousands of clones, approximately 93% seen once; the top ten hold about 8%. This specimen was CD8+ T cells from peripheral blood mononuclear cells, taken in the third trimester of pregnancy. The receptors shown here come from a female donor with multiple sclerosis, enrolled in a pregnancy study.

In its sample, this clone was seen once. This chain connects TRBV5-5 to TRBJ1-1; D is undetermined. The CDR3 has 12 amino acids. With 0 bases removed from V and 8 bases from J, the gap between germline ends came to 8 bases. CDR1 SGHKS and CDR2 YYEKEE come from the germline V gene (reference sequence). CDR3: CASSLDSVEAFF. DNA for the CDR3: TGTGCCAGCAGCTTGGATTCCGTGGAAGCTTTCTTT. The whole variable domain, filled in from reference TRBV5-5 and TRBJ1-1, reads DAGVTQSPTHLIKTRGQQVTLRCSPISGHKSVSWYQQVLGQGPQFIFQYYEKEERGRGNFPDRFSARQFPNYSSELNVNALLLGDSALYLCASSLDSVEAFFGQGTRLTVV.

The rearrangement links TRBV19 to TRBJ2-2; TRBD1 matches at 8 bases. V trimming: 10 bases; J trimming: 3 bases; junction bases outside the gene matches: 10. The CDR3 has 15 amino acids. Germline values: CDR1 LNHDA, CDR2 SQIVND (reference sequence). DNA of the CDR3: TGTGCCACCACATTTACAGGGGGTGACACCGGGGAGCTGTTTTTT. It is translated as CATTFTGGDTGELFF. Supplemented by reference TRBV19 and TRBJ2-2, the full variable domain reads DGGITQSPKYLFRKEGQNVTLSCEQNLNHDAMYWYRQDPGQGLRLIYYSQIVNDFQKGDIAEGYSVSREKKESFPLTVTSAQKNPTAFYLCATTFTGGDTGELFFGEGSRLTVL.

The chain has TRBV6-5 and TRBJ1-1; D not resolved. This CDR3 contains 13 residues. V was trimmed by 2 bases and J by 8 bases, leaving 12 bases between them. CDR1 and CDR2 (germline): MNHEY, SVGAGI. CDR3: CASSYLSGSEAFF. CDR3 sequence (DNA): TGTGCCAGCAGTTACCTGTCGGGATCAGAAGCTTTCTTT.

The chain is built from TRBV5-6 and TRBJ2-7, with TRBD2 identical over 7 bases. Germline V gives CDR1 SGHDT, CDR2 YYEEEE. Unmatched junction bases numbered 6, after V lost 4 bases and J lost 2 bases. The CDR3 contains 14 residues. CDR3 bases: TGTGCCAGCAGCCCGCGGGGGTACACCTACGAGCAGTACTTC. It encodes CASSPRGYTYEQYF.